The 22 T cell receptor beta chains below all came from one sample that was sequenced in a study of T cell responses to AZD1222 COVID-19 vaccine. Sequencing was performed with immunoSEQ multiplex PCR; in TCRdb, only in-frame clones are kept and a portion is missing. The sample has 150,000 to 200,000 clones, roughly 88% seen once; the top ten hold over 0.85%. Sequenced here: peripheral blood, sampled on day 0 of AZD1222 vaccination. These receptors originate from an adult in good health.

The chain carries TRBV29-1 and TRBJ2-5; maybe TRBD1 (6 bases). V was clipped by 3 bases and J by 4 bases, with 9 bases between them. The CDR3 loop spans 12 amino acids. Germline V CDR1 and CDR2: SQVTM, ANQGSEA. Here the CDR3 reads CSVDQGGETQYF. In DNA, the CDR3 is TGCAGCGTTGATCAAGGGGGAGAGACCCAGTACTTC.

The rearrangement links TRBV5-1 to TRBJ2-7; 8 bases align to TRBD1. The CDR3 has 15 amino acids. Germline V lookup: CDR1 SGHRS, CDR2 YFSETQ. V gave up 2 bases and J gave up 5 bases; unmatched junction bases: 9. The CDR3 spells CASSLQGQAPDEQYF. The CDR3 coding sequence is TGCGCCAGCAGCTTACAGGGACAGGCTCCTGACGAGCAGTACTTC.

J is TRBJ2-1 and V is TRBV10-1, with TRBD1 matching over 9 bases. Trimming took 3 bases from V and 7 from J; bases not matched to a gene: 7. The CDR3 is 15 residues long. Germline-derived CDR1 and CDR2 are WNHNN and SYGVQD (reference sequence). CDR3 sequence reads: CASSDRDRALNEQFF. The CDR3 region has the DNA TGCGCCAGCAGTGACCGGGACAGGGCATTGAATGAGCAGTTCTTC.

CDR3 bases: TGTGCCATCACACGCCTAGCGGGGGGCCCAGACTACGAGCAGTACTTC. It translates to CAITRLAGGPDYEQYF. V usage is TRBV10-3 and J usage is TRBJ2-7; TRBD2 agrees at 11 bases. V shed 7 bases and J 3 bases; nucleotides not matched to a gene: 11. The CDR3 has 16 amino acids. Germline loops: CDR1 ENHRY, CDR2 SYGVKD.

This clone was detected once. The V and J genes are TRBV3-1 (or the pseudogene TRBV3-2) and TRBJ2-1; TRBD2 agrees at 12 bases. The trim removed 0 bases at V and 2 bases at J, leaving 11 bases unmatched. The germline V gene encodes CDR1 LGHDT and CDR2 YNNKEL (reference sequence). The CDR3 extends over 20 amino acids. CDR3 loop: CASSQDGMMTSGRAYNEQFF. For the CDR3, the DNA is TGTGCCAGCAGCCAAGATGGAATGATGACTAGCGGGAGAGCCTACAATGAGCAGTTCTTC.

CDR3 DNA: TGCGCCAGCAGCCAGAGCGGAAACTCCTACAATGAGCAGTTCTTC. It codes for CASSQSGNSYNEQFF. The V gene is TRBV5-1, the J gene TRBJ2-1; D might be TRBD2 (5 bases). Looked up from germline, CDR1 is SGHRS and CDR2 is YFSETQ. V shed 4 bases and J shed 0 bases, with 11 bases lying between them. The CDR3 extends over 15 amino acids.

Only a few counts were recorded for this clone. The gene calls are TRBV18 and TRBJ2-7, with TRBD1 identical over 8 bases. The CDR3 sequence is 15 residues long. From germline, CDR1 is KGHSH and CDR2 LQKENI. After removal of 2 bases from V and 4 bases from J, the junction contained 7 bases not matched to a gene. CDR3 region: CASSPGQGGAYEQYF. The DNA of the CDR3 is TGTGCCAGCTCACCAGGACAGGGCGGGGCGTACGAGCAGTACTTC.

The V call is TRBV5-4, the J call TRBJ2-5; D is perhaps TRBD2 (6 bases). V was shortened by 0 bases and J by 0 bases, with 12 bases between the two germline ends. This CDR3 is 16 amino acids long. Germline V gene lookup returns CDR1 SGHNT and CDR2 YYREEE (reference sequence). The CDR3 sequence is CASSLVSAGNQETQYF. In DNA form, the CDR3 reads TGTGCCAGCAGCTTGGTTTCCGCGGGGAACCAAGAGACCCAGTACTTC.

The chain combines TRBV11-1 with TRBJ2-7; the match to TRBD1 covers 8 bases. The V segment lost 5 bases and the J segment 2 bases; nucleotides outside the gene matches: 2. Germline V lookup: CDR1 SGHAT, CDR2 FQDESV (reference sequence). The CDR3 spans 13 residues. The CDR3 DNA follows: TGTGCCAGCAGCCGGGACAGGCCCTACGAGCAGTACTTC. This gives the protein CASSRDRPYEQYF.

This chain uses TRBV5-6 with TRBJ2-5; D is undetermined. Germline CDR1 is SGHDT and CDR2 is YYEEEE. V was shortened by 0 bases and J by 5 bases, with 14 bases between the two germline ends. The CDR3 runs 15 residues. The CDR3 bases are TGTGCCAGCAGCTTGGGTCTTCGCGCGGCGGAGACCCAGTACTTC. This sequence encodes CASSLGLRAAETQYF. Complete variable domain (other parts from reference TRBV5-6 and TRBJ2-5): DAGVTQSPTHLIKTRGQQVTLRCSPKSGHDTVSWYQQALGQGPQFIFQYYEEEERQRGNFPDRFSGHQFPNYSSELNVNALLLGDSALYLCASSLGLRAAETQYFGPGTRLLVL.

The J gene is TRBJ2-5, the V gene TRBV27; the D gene is possibly TRBD1 (7 bases). This CDR3 region has 16 residues. V shed 5 bases and J shed 4 bases, with 20 bases lying between them. Germline assignment: CDR1 MNHEY and CDR2 SMNVEV (reference sequence). CDR3 nucleotide sequence: TGTGCCAGCAGTCCGAGGACAGGCCACGGGGGAGAGACCCAGTACTTC. It translates to CASSPRTGHGGETQYF.

CDR3 DNA sequence: TGTGCCAGCAGCGTAGGAACCGGGACGGCAGTTACTTTCTCTGGAAACACCATATATTTT. This translates into CASSVGTGTAVTFSGNTIYF. V and J are TRBV9 and TRBJ1-3, with D tentatively TRBD1 (5 bases). V was pared by 0 bases and J by 0 bases, with 22 bases between. The CDR3 is 20 amino acids. The germline V gene has CDR1 SGDLS and CDR2 YYNGEE.

The J gene is TRBJ1-6, the V gene TRBV9; D is unresolved. Germline-derived CDR1 and CDR2 are SGDLS and YYNGEE. Trimming took 0 bases from V and 3 from J, leaving 16 bases between them. This CDR3 has 18 residues. The CDR3 spells CASSVGGGGPNYNSPLHF. The CDR3 DNA reads as TGTGCCAGCAGCGTAGGGGGAGGAGGACCGAACTATAATTCACCCCTCCACTTT.

V gene TRBV4-1 combines with J gene TRBJ2-1; 7 nucleotides agree with TRBD2. CDR1 and CDR2 from the germline V gene are MGHRA and YSYEKL. The CDR3 runs 16 residues. V dropped 0 bases and J dropped 5; count of bases not matched to a gene: 7. The CDR3 loop is CASSQDAGVPHNEQFF. The CDR3 bases are TGCGCCAGCAGCCAAGATGCGGGAGTGCCCCACAATGAGCAGTTCTTC.

The CDR3: CASSVANGGNEQFF. Written as DNA, the CDR3 is TGTGCCAGCAGCGTAGCTAACGGGGGGAATGAGCAGTTCTTC. The chain joins TRBV9 to TRBJ2-1; 7 positions match TRBD2. Losses at the gene ends were 0 bases for V and 7 bases for J; bases not matched to a gene: 4. The germline V gene has CDR1 SGDLS and CDR2 YYNGEE. The CDR3 sequence is 14 residues long. Full variable domain (remainder filled in from reference TRBV9 and TRBJ2-1): DSGVTQTPKHLITATGQRVTLRCSPRSGDLSVYWYQQSLDQGLQFLIQYYNGEERAKGNILERFSAQQFPDLHSELNLSSLELGDSALYFCASSVANGGNEQFFGPGTRLTVL.

The chain is built from TRBV6-5 and TRBJ2-2; D gene unclear. V dropped 7 bases and J dropped 0 bases, with 6 bases sitting between them. The CDR3 is 13 amino acids. Germline-derived CDR1 and CDR2 are MNHEY and SVGAGI. The CDR3 bases are TGTGCCAGCAACACAGCGAACACCGGGGAGCTGTTTTTT. Amino acid sequence: CASNTANTGELFF.

The chain is built from TRBV4-3 and TRBJ2-1, with a tentative D call TRBD2 (6 bases). Germline CDR1 LGHNA, CDR2 YSLEER. Trimming took off 0 bases at V and 3 bases at J, with 24 bases between the two ends. The CDR3 runs 20 residues. The CDR3 DNA is TGCGCCAGCAGCCAAGATTTCGGTCTAGCGCTCTTCCCATACTACAATGAGCAGTTCTTC. Protein sequence: CASSQDFGLALFPYYNEQFF.

The chain uses TRBV24-1 and TRBJ2-3; TRBD2 matches 9 bases. Looked up from germline, CDR1 is KGHDR and CDR2 is SFDVKD. V shed 8 bases, J shed 3 bases, and the junction held 5 bases outside the gene matches. The CDR3 is 14 residues long. The CDR3 loop reads CATTTSGQTDTQYF. The CDR3 DNA follows: TGTGCCACCACGACTAGCGGTCAGACAGATACGCAGTATTTT.

This chain uses TRBV3-1 (or the pseudogene TRBV3-2) with TRBJ2-3; D ambiguous. The CDR3 is made up of 16 amino acids. The germline V gene encodes CDR1 LGHDT and CDR2 YNNKEL (reference sequence). V was clipped by 0 bases and J by 2 bases, with 12 bases between them. The CDR3 region is CASSQDRREATDTQYF. The CDR3 DNA reads TGTGCCAGCAGCCAAGACCGGCGCGAGGCCACAGATACGCAGTATTTT.

The chain links TRBV5-1 to TRBJ2-2; 14 bases are a match to TRBD2. The germline V gene encodes CDR1 SGHRS and CDR2 YFSETQ. Trimming at V came to 4 bases and at J to 4 bases, leaving 3 bases not matched to a gene. This CDR3 region has 16 residues. The CDR3 sequence is CASSPGLAGVTGELFF. The CDR3 DNA reads as TGCGCCAGCAGCCCGGGACTAGCGGGAGTCACCGGGGAGCTGTTTTTT.

The sample holds one count of this clone. At the DNA level, this CDR3 is encoded by other sequences in the same sample as well. The J gene is TRBJ1-1, the V gene TRBV7-3; D not certain. Trimming left V 0 bases short and J 2 bases short, with 4 bases between. This CDR3 is 13 amino acids long. Germline V gene sequence: CDR1 SGHTA, CDR2 FQGTGA. DNA of the CDR3: TGTGCCAGCAGCTTAACCAAAAACACTGAAGCTTTCTTT. It codes for CASSLTKNTEAFF.

The chain couples TRBV6-1 to TRBJ1-2; D may be TRBD1 (6 bases). Germline assignment: CDR1 MNHNS and CDR2 SASEGT. CDR3 size: 14 residues. The ends were cut back, 2 bases at V and 3 bases at J, with 10 bases in the middle. The CDR3 DNA is TGTGCCAGCAGTGAATTAGGGGGGGACTATGGCTACACCTTC. Translating it yields CASSELGGDYGYTF.